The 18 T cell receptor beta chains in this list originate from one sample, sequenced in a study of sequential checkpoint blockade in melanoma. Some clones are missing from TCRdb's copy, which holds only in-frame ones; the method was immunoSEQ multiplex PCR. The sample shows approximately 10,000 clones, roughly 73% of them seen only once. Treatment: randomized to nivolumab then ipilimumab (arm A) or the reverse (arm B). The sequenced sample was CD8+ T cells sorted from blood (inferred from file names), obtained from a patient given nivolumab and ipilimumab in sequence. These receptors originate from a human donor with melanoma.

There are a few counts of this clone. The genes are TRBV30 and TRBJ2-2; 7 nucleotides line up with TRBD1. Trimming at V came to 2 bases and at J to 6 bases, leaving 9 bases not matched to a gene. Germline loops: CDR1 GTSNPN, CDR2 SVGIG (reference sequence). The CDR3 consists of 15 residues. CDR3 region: CAWSFSDREAGELFF. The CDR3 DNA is TGTGCCTGGAGTTTTAGTGACAGGGAAGCCGGGGAGCTGTTTTTT.

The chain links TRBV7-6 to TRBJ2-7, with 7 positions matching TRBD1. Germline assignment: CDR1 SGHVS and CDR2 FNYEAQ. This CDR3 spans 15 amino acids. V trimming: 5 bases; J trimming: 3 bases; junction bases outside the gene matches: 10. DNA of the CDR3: TGTGCCAGCAGCGCCCTAGGCAGGGGGAGCTACGAGCAGTACTTC. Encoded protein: CASSALGRGSYEQYF.

In nucleotides, the CDR3 is TGTGCCAGTGGCCGGGGAGACAGGGTCAGGGCTCAAGAGACCCAGTACTTC. This sequence encodes CASGRGDRVRAQETQYF. V and J are TRBV7-9 and TRBJ2-5, with 7 bases lining up with TRBD1. The V segment lost 9 bases and the J segment 2 bases; nucleotides outside the gene matches: 18. The CDR3 totals 17 residues. Germline V gene data show CDR1 as SEHNR and CDR2 as FQNEAQ (reference sequence). Full variable domain (remainder filled in from reference TRBV7-9 and TRBJ2-5): DTGVSQNPRHKITKRGQNVTFRCDPISEHNRLYWYRQTLGQGPEFLTYFQNEAQLEKSRLLSDRFSAERPKGSFSTLEIQRTEQGDSAMYLCASGRGDRVRAQETQYFGPGTRLLVL.

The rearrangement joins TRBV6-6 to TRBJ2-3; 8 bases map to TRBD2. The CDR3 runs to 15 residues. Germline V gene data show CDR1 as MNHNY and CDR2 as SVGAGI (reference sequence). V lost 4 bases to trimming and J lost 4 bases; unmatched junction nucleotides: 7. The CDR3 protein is CASSSGGGSADTQYF. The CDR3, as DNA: TGTGCCAGCAGTTCCGGGGGGGGAAGTGCAGATACGCAGTATTTT.

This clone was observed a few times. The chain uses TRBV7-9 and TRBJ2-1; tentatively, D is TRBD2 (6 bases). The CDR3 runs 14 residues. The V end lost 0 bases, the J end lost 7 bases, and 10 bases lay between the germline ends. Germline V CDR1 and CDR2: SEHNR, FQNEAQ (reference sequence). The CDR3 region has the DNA TGTGCCAGCAGCTTAGCGGGAGGTCAGAATGAGCAGTTCTTC. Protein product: CASSLAGGQNEQFF.

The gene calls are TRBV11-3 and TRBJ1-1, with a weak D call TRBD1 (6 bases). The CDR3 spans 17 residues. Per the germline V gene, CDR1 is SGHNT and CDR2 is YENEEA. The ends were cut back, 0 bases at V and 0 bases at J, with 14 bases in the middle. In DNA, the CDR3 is TGTGCCAGCAGCTTAGACCCCCGAACAGGGATGAACACTGAAGCTTTCTTT. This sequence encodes CASSLDPRTGMNTEAFF.

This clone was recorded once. CDR3 region: CASSVEGDITSTDTQYF. CDR3 nucleotide sequence: TGTGCCAGCAGCGTAGAGGGGGACATTACTAGCACAGATACGCAGTATTTT. This chain joins TRBV9 and TRBJ2-3; tentative D call: TRBD1 (6 bases). Germline CDR1 is SGDLS and CDR2 is YYNGEE. The CDR3 spans 17 residues. Trimming took 0 bases from V and 0 from J, leaving 14 bases between them.

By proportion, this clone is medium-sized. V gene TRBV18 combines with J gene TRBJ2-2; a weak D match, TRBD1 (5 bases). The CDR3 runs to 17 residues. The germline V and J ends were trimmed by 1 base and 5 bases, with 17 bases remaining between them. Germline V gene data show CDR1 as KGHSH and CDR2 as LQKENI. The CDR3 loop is CASSPLEQVIRTGELFF. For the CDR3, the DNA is TGTGCCAGCTCACCACTCGAACAGGTCATCAGGACCGGGGAGCTGTTTTTT.

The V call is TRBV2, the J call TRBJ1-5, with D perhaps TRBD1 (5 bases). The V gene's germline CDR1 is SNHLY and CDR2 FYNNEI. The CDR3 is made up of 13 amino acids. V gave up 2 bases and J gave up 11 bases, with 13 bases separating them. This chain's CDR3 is CASSERDFRAQHF. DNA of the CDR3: TGTGCCAGCAGTGAAAGGGACTTCAGGGCCCAGCATTTT.

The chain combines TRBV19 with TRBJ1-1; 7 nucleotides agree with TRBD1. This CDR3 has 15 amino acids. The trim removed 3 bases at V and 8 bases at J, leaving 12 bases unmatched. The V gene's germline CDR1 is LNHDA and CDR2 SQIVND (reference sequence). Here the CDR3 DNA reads TGTGCCAGTAGTATCTACCCGACAGGGAGGAACGAAGCTTTCTTT. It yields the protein CASSIYPTGRNEAFF. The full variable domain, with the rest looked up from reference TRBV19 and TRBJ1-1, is DGGITQSPKYLFRKEGQNVTLSCEQNLNHDAMYWYRQDPGQGLRLIYYSQIVNDFQKGDIAEGYSVSREKKESFPLTVTSAQKNPTAFYLCASSIYPTGRNEAFFGQGTRLTVV.

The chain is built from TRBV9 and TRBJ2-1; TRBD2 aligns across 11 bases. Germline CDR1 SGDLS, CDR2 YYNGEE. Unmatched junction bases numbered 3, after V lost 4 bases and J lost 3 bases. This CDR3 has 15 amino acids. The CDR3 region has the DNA TGTGCCAGCAGCTCCGGGACTAGCGGCTACAATGAGCAGTTCTTC. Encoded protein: CASSSGTSGYNEQFF.

In DNA form, the CDR3 reads TGTGCCAGCAGTTTTCCGGGACAGGGGGCCGGCGTAAGCTCCTACAATGAGCAGTTCTTC. This gives the protein CASSFPGQGAGVSSYNEQFF. V usage is TRBV28 and J usage is TRBJ2-1, with 12 positions matching TRBD1. The length of the CDR3 is 20 residues. Trimming cost V 3 bases and J 0 bases; bases outside gene matches: 12. From germline, CDR1 is MDHEN and CDR2 SYDVKM.

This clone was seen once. The CDR3 DNA reads TGTGCCAGCAGCTTATTCAGGGGGCTCAAGGACACTGAAGCTTTCTTT. This codes for CASSLFRGLKDTEAFF. This sequence joins TRBV5-5 and TRBJ1-1; 8 nucleotides agree with TRBD1. Germline CDR1 SGHKS, CDR2 YYEKEE (reference sequence). This CDR3 is 16 amino acids long. The trim removed 2 bases at V and 3 bases at J, leaving 9 bases unmatched.

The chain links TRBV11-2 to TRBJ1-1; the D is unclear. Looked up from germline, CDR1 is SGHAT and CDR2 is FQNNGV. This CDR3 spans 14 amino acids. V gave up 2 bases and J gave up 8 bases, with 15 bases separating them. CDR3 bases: TGTGCCAGCAGCTTAATCCCGACGGCGGAAGAAGCTTTCTTT. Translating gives CASSLIPTAEEAFF.

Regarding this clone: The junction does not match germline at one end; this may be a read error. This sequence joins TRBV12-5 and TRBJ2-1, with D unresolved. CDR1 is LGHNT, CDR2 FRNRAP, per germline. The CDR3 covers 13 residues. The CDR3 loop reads CASGLAANKEQFF. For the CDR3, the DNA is TGTGCTAGTGGTTTGGCAGCGAACAAGGAGCAGTTCTTC.

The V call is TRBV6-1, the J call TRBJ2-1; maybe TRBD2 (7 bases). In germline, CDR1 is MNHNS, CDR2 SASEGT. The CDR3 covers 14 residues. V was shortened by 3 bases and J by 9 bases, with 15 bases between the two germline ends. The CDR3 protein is CASSDWGGRGEQFF. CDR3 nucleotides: TGTGCCAGCAGTGATTGGGGGGGGCGAGGTGAGCAGTTCTTC.

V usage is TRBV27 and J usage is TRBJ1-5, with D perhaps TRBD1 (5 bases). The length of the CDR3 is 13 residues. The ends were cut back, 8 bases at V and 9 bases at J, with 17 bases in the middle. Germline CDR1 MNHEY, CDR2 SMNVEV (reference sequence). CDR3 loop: CASSLGQRSPQHF. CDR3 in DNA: TGTGCCAGCTCTTTAGGACAAAGGTCGCCCCAGCATTTT.

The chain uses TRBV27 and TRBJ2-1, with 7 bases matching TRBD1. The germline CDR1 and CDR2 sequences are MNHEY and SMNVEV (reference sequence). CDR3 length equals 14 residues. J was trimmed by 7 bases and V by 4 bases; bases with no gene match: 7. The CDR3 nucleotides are TGTGCCAGCAGTTCGGCTAGGGGGCAAAATGAGCAGTTCTTC. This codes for CASSSARGQNEQFF.